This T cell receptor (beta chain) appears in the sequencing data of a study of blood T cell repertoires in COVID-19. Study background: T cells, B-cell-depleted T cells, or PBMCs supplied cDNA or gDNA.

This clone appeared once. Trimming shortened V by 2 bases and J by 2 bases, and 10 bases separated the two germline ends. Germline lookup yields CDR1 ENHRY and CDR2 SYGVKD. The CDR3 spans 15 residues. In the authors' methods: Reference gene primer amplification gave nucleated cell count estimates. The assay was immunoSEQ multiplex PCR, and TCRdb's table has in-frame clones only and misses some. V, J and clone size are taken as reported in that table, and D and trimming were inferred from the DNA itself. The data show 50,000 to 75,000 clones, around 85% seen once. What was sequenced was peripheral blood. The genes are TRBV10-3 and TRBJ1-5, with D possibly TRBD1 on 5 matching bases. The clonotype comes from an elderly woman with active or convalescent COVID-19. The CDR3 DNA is TGTGCCATCAGTGAGGGGGCCAGCGGCAATCAGCCCCAGCATTTT. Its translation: CAISEGASGNQPQHF.